The entry below describes one T cell receptor beta chain. V was pared by 6 bases and J by 6 bases, with 16 bases of the junction left unmatched. Per germline, CDR1 SNHLY and CDR2 FYNNEI. This CDR3 has 18 amino acids. Sequencing was performed with immunoSEQ multiplex PCR; in TCRdb, only in-frame clones are kept and a portion is missing. Of 700,000 to 750,000 clones listed, approximately 85% were seen once; the top ten hold approximately 0.01%. The source of the sample is a study of shared T cell receptors in the human thymus. This sample also appeared in a second study, on human thymus T cells. That work adds: Resections removed during corrective heart surgery provided the thymus tissue used.

Sequencing was done on a sample of thymocytes. The chain is built from TRBV2 and TRBJ1-6, with 8 bases aligning to TRBD1. This TCR was sampled from a girl under three years old with a congenital heart defect. In DNA form, the CDR3 reads TGTGCCAGCAGCCGGCCAGGGGGCCCGACCGAGCGTAATTCACCCCTCCACTTT. Its protein is CASSRPGGPTERNSPLHF.